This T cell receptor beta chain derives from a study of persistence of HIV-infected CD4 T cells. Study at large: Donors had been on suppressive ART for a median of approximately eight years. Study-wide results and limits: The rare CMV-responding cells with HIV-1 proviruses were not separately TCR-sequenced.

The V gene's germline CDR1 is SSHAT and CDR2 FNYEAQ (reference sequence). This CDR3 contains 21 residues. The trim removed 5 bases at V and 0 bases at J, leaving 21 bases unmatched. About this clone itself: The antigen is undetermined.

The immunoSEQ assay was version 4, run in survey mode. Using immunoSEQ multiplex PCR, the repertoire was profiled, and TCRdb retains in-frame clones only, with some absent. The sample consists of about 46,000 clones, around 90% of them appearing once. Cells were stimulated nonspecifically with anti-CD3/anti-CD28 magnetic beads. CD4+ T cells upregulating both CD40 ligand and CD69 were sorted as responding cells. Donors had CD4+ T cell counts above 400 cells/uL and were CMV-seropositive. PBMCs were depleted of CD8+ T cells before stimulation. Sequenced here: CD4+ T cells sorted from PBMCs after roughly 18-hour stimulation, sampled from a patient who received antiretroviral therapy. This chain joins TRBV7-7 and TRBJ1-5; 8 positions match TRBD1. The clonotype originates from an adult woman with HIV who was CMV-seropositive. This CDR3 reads CASSNRRRKKDRVGSNQPQHF. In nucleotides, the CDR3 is TGTGCCAGCAGCAATAGGCGCCGAAAGAAGGACAGGGTGGGTAGCAATCAGCCCCAGCATTTT. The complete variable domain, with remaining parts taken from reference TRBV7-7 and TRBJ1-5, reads GAGVSQSPRYKVTKRGQDVTLRCDPISSHATLYWYQQALGQGPEFLTYFNYEAQPDKSGLPSDRFSAERPEGSISTLTIQRTEQRDSAMYRCASSNRRRKKDRVGSNQPQHFGDGTRLSIL.